Reported below is one T cell receptor (beta chain). Antigen specificity is unknown. Given the absence of the conserved phenylalanine or tryptophan at the CDR3 end, a read error is likely. This specimen comes from a study of T cells in Graves' hyperthyroidism and ophthalmopathy. Regarding the study as a whole: Most thyroid clonotypes expanded above 0.001 were also detected in blood.

Clinical symptoms, serum thyroxine, TRAb, thyroid ultrasound and orbital computed tomography established diagnosis. The investigators amplified TCR beta CDR3 regions from RNA transcripts. HTBI primers were employed in a first-round RT-PCR of the TCR CDR3. TCRdb recomputed calls from the multiplex PCR reads with MiXCR, one row per CDR3 protein. The data hold a few hundred thousand distinct CDR3 sequences, with around 14% observed a single time. Losses at the gene ends were 10 bases for V and 3 bases for J; bases not matched to a gene: 8. Germline V gene lookup returns CDR1 LGHDT and CDR2 YNNKEL (reference sequence). The length of the CDR3 is 14 residues.

This rearrangement joins TRBV3-1 to TRBJ1-1, with 10 bases fitting TRBD1. The specimen was blood. The receptor was derived from a woman under 40 with Graves' hyperthyroidism. The DNA for the CDR3 is TGTGCCAACAGTCCCGGGACAGGGGACACTGAAGCTTTCCTT. It encodes CANSPGTGDTEAFL.